This T cell receptor (beta chain) is drawn from a study of patients and donors after allogeneic stem cell transplantation. Using its own MiXCR run on the RT-PCR reads, TCRdb lists one record per CDR3 protein. The sample lists approximately 150,000 distinct CDR3 sequences; 30% were seen once. Germline lookup yields CDR1 PRHDT and CDR2 FYEKMQ (reference sequence). CDR3 length: 17 residues. V lost 4 bases, J lost 2 bases, and 9 bases stayed unmatched. The rearrangement links TRBV13 to TRBJ2-5, with TRBD2 matching over 11 bases. The source is a human donor who was either an allogeneic HSCT recipient or a stem cell or donor lymphocyte infusion donor (not recorded which). It is not recorded whose cells these are; they may come from a transplant donor. Specimen: blood, either unsorted or a sorted T cell fraction (not recorded which). The DNA for the CDR3 is TGTGCCAGCAGCTCGCCCCTAGCGGGAGGCGAACAAGAGACCCAGTACTTC. It translates to CASSSPLAGGEQETQYF.